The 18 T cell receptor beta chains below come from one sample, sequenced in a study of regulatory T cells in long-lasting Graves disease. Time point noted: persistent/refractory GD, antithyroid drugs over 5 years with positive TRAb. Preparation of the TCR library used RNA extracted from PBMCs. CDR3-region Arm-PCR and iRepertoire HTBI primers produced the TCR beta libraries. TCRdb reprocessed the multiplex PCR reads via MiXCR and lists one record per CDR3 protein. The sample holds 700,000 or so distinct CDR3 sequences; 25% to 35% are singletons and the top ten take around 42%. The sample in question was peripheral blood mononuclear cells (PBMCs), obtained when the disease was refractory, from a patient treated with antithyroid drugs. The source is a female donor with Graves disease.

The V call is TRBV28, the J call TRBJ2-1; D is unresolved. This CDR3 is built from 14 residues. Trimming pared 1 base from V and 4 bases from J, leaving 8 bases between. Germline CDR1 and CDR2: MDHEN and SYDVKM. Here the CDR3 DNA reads TGTGCCAGCAGTTTATCGGCAGCTTACAATGAGCAGTTCTTC. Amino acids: CASSLSAAYNEQFF.

The CDR3 loop reads CASSFRGRAAYNSPLHF. Here the CDR3 DNA reads TGTGCCAGCAGTTTCAGGGGGCGAGCTGCCTATAATTCACCCCTCCACTTT. V is TRBV27 and J is TRBJ1-6; TRBD1 aligns across 8 bases. Trimming at V came to 3 bases and at J to 2 bases, leaving 6 bases not matched to a gene. The CDR3 spans 17 residues. In germline, CDR1 is MNHEY, CDR2 SMNVEV (reference sequence).

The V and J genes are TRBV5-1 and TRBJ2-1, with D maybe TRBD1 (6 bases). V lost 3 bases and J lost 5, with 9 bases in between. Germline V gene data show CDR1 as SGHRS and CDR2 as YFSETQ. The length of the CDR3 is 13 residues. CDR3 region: CASSWTVDNEQFF. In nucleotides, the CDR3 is TGCGCCAGCAGCTGGACAGTAGACAATGAGCAGTTCTTC.

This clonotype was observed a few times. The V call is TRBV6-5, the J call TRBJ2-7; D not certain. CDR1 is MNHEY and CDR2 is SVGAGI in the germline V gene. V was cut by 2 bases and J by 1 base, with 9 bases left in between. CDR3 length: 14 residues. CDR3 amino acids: CASSYDQISYEQYF. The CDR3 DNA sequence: TGTGCCAGCAGTTACGATCAAATTTCCTACGAGCAGTACTTC.

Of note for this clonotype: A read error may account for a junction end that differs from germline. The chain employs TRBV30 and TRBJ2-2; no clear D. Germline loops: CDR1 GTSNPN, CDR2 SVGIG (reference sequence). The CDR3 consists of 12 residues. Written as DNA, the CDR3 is TGTGCCCGGAGCAGGATGACCGGGGAGCTGTTTTTT. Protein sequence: CARSRMTGELFF.

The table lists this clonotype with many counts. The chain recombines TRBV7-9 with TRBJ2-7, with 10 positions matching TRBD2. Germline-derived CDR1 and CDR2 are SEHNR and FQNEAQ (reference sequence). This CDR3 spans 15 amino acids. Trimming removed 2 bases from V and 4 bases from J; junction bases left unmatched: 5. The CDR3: CASSLYLAGEYEQYF. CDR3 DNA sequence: TGTGCCAGCAGCTTATACCTAGCGGGAGAATACGAGCAGTACTTC.

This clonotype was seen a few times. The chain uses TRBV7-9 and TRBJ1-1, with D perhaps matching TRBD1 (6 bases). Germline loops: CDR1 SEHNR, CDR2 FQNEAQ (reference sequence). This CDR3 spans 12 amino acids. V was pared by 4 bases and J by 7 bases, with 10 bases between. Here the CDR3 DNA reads TGTGCCAGCAGCTCCTACAGGGTTGAAGCTTTCTTT. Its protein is CASSSYRVEAFF. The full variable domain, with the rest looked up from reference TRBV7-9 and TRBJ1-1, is DTGVSQNPRHKITKRGQNVTFRCDPISEHNRLYWYRQTLGQGPEFLTYFQNEAQLEKSRLLSDRFSAERPKGSFSTLEIQRTEQGDSAMYLCASSSYRVEAFFGQGTRLTVV.

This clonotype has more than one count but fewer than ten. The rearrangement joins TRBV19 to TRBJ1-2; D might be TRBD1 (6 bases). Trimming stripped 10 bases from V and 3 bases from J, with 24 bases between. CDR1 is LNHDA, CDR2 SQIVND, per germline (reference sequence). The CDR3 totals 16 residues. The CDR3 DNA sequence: TGTGCCACCGGGACACCGGTGGCGGGGACTTACTATGGCTACACCTTC. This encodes CATGTPVAGTYYGYTF.

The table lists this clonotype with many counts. The chain's CDR3 is CASSRGLLRTEAFF. In nucleotides, the CDR3 is TGTGCCAGCAGCCGAGGCCTATTAAGGACTGAAGCTTTCTTT. The genes are TRBV7-9 and TRBJ1-1; D gene ambiguous. This CDR3 has 14 residues. Trimming removed 5 bases at V and 5 bases at J, with 15 bases between. Germline assignment: CDR1 SEHNR and CDR2 FQNEAQ (reference sequence).

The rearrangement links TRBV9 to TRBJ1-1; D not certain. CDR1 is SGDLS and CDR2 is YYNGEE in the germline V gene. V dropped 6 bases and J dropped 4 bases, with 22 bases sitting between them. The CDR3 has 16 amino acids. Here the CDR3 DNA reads TGTGCCAGCACCCCAGCGAGGTTAGGAAGGGTCACTGAAGCTTTCTTT. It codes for CASTPARLGRVTEAFF.

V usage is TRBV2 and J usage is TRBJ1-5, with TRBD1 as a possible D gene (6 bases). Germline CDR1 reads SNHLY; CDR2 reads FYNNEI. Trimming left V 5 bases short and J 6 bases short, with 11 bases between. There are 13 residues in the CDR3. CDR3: CASSQGKTQPQHF. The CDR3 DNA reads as TGTGCCAGCAGTCAGGGGAAAACTCAGCCCCAGCATTTT. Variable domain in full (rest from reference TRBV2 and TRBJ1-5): EPEVTQTPSHQVTQMGQEVILRCVPISNHLYFYWYRQILGQKVEFLVSFYNNEISEKSEIFDDQFSVERPDGSNFTLKIRSTKLEDSAMYFCASSQGKTQPQHFGDGTRLSIL.

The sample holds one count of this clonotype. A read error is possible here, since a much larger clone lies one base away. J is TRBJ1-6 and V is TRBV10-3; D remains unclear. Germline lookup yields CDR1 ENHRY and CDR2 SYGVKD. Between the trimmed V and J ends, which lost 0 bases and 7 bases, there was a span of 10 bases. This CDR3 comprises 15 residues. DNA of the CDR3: TGTGCCATCAGTGAGTCGGTGGGCTCGAATTCACCCCTCCACTTT. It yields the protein CAISESVGSNSPLHF.

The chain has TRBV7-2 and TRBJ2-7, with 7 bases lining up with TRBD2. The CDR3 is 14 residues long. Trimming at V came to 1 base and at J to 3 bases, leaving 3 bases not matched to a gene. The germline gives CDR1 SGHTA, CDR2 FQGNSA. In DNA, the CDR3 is TGTGCCAGCAGCTTAGGCGGGGGATACTACGAGCAGTACTTC. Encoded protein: CASSLGGGYYEQYF.

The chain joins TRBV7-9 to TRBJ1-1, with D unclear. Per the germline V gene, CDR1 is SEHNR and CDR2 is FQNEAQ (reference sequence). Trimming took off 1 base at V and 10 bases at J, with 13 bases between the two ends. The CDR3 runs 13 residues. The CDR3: CASSLGPRFGAFF. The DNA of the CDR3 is TGTGCCAGCAGCTTAGGCCCTCGGTTTGGAGCTTTCTTT. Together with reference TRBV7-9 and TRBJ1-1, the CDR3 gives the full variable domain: DTGVSQNPRHKITKRGQNVTFRCDPISEHNRLYWYRQTLGQGPEFLTYFQNEAQLEKSRLLSDRFSAERPKGSFSTLEIQRTEQGDSAMYLCASSLGPRFGAFFGQGTRLTVV.

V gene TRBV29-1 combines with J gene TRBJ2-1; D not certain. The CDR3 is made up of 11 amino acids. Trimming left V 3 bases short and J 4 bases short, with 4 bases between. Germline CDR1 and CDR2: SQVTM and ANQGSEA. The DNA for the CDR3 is TGCAGCGTTGATGCTTACAATGAGCAGTTCTTC. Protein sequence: CSVDAYNEQFF.

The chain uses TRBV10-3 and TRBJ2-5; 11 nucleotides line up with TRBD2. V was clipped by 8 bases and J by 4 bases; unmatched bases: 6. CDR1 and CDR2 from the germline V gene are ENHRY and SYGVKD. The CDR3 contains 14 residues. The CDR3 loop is CAIDSGRAGETQYF. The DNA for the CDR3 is TGTGCCATCGATAGCGGGAGGGCAGGAGAGACCCAGTACTTC.

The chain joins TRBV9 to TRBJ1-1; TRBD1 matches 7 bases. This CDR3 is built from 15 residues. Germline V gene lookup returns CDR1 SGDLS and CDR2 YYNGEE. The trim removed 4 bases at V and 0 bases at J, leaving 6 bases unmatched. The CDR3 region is CASSKQQGLNTEAFF. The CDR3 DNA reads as TGTGCCAGCAGCAAACAACAGGGGCTGAACACTGAAGCTTTCTTT.

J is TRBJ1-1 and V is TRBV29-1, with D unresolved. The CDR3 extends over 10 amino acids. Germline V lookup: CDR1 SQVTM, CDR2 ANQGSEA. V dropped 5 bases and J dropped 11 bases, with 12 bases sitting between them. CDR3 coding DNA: TGCAGCGTTTTAGGGTTCGGGGCTTTCTTT. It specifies CSVLGFGAFF.